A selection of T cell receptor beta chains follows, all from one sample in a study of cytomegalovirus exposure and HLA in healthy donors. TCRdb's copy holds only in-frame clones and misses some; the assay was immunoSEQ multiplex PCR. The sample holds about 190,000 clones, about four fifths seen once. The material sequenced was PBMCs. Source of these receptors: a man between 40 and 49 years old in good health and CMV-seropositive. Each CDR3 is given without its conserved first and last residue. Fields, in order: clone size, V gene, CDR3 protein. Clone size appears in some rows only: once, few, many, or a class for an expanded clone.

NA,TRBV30,AWSVLAGGEKLF
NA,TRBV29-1,SVEVRYNEQF
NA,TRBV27,ASSLQVSYEQY
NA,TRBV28,ASSSPQDWQPQH
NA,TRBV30,AWSVAGGTSVNTIY
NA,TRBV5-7,ASSLPDREFSNQPQH
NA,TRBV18,ASSGQGAAEAF
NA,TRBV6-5,ASSYLRSANTGELF
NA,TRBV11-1,ASSPTTVQETQY
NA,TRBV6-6,ASSLGNRVAYGYT
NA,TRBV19,ATSSPGQGRPQH
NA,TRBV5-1,ASGQQGGMTEAF
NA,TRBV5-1,ASSPGASGSTDTQY
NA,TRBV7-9,ASSLGLAGTRTGELF
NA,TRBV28,ASKLQGFRSTDTQY
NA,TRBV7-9,ASSSPLGTRGYNEQF
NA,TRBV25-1,ASSPAGGGPADTQY
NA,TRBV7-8,ASSFLAGSSYEQY
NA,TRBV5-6,ASSLRAGGSDTQY
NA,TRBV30,AFEPHSSGANGLT
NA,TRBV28,ASGSGVRGGNTIY
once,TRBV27,ASRRTGGSSGANVLT
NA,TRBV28,AIKNSRYYGYT
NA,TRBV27,ASSLPGPGNTIY
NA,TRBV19,ASRGQGGESPLH
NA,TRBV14,ASSQTTGYHTEAF
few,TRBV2,ASSRDRGDSPLH
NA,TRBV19,ASSIGGVNTEAF
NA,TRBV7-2,ASSSPYSESEQF
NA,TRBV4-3,ASTPHPGGILGGYT
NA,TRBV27,ASSFRDRAADTQY
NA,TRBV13,ASRGGEYQGYT
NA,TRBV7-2,ASSLAVAGGRETQY
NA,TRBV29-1,SVVSGSHTQY
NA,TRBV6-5,ASSYRDRGAYEQY
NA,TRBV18,ASSPPSRSSYEQY
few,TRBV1,TSSQGKREAFELSTDTQY
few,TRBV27,ASKTTFFAGNTIY
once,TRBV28,ASSPSQGLAGVNEQF
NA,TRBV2,ASSSGALAGNQPQH
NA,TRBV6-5,ASSRTVINGYT
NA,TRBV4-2,ASSQDSVSPLH
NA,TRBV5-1,ASSFDRPNTEAF
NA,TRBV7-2,ASSLTRGASGRKSYEQY
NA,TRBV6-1,ASSEAAVGSGSDTQY
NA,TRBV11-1,ASSEDEGTQY
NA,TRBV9,ASTPTGKAF
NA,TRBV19,ASSINRGQETQY
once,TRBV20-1,SARVGLIQH
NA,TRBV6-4,ASSQTGTVGEPQH
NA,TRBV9,ASSVMGGTTEAF
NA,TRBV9,ASSVDGRDNEQF
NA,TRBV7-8,ASSPDGRGRGGYT
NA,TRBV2,ASKGRDNEQY
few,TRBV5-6,ASSLGAELYT